Sequencing of this TCR beta chain was carried out in a study of blood T cell repertoires in COVID-19 (dated by TCRdb to 2019 to 2021). Some background on the complete study: The collaborator samples originated in the United States, Italy and Spain and spanned the acute and convalescent phases of COVID-19. The prospective study material was composed of cDNA or gDNA derived from T cells, B-cell-depleted T cells, or PBMCs. Subjects who had been exposed to COVID-19, were actively infected with it, or had recovered from it provided the deeply sampled blood TCRbeta repertoires that made up the dataset. A freely available public database, intended as a resource for researchers studying the immune response to SARS-CoV-2, is where the repertoires were released. The samples were drawn from two sources: the first 160 participants of the ongoing ImmuneRACE study, and about 1,300 subjects contributed by 6 global collaborators. Nearly every sample came with metadata listing a de-identified subject ID, COVID-19 status, age in years and sex. Where available, HLA class I and class II types were obtained from metadata supplied by the sample provider rather than from assay-based typing. Paper-wide results and their limitations: The amount of clinical and demographic metadata varied by source and participant and was provided uncurated.

Whole blood was collected in K2EDTA tubes by collaborating institutions according to the institutions' own protocols. Collaborator samples were shipped for TCRbeta analysis as frozen whole blood, isolated PBMCs, or DNA extracted from either sample type. V lost 2 bases and J lost 6 bases; the stretch between them is 18 bases long. The CDR3 covers 16 residues, taking in both the cysteine and the phenylalanine. CDR3 DNA is the only sequence kept; it has 48 bases, read in frame from the first base. The germline V gene (reference sequence) yields SGHKS for CDR1 and YYEKEE for CDR2. A note on this clone: The specificity of this receptor is unknown. No much larger clone is present one base from it, and per-base qualities are unavailable.

The immunoSEQ Assay, a bias-controlled multiplex PCR, was used to amplify TCRbeta CDR3 regions from genomic DNA. In the source study's methods: The number of nucleated cells in each sample was estimated by amplification of reference gene primers within the assay. To quantify the absolute abundance of each unique TCRbeta CDR3 rearrangement, sequence reads were collapsed and filtered. For each sample, productive Simpson clonality was calculated as the square root of Simpson's diversity index over productive rearrangements. Not all clones reach the TCRdb copy of this immuneACCESS table, which keeps in-frame sequences only. Checked studies attribute under half of the gap to unresolved V genes and leave the rest unexplained. The V and J calls and clone size are taken from that table; D and trimming were inferred from the DNA. This sample gives about 190,000 clones in total; roughly 89% of them show up just once. The ten largest clonotypes hold around 7% of the sample.

What was sequenced was peripheral blood. The TCR comes from a man in his forties with acute or convalescent COVID-19. Rearrangement joined TRBV5-5 to TRBJ1-5; TRBD1 is a weak D gene call, 5 bases matching. CDR3 region: CASSLYLGAVFQPQHF. At the DNA level, the sequence is TGTGCCAGCAGCTTATATCTAGGGGCTGTTTTTCAGCCCCAGCATTTT.